This T cell receptor (beta chain) comes out of a study of blood T cell repertoires in COVID-19. Donors were grouped by their self-reported clinical history. Recovery meant two consecutive negative NP/OP PCR tests, professional clearance, or resolved symptoms. As handled by the study authors: For nucleated cells, counts were estimated from reference gene primer amplification. Sequencing was performed with immunoSEQ multiplex PCR; in TCRdb, only in-frame clones are kept and a portion is missing. V and J calls plus clone size are reproduced from that table; the DNA served to infer D and trimming. The sample carries about 320,000 clones, approximately 88% recorded once. The CDR3 totals 13 residues. Trimming at V came to 7 bases and at J to 5 bases, leaving 7 bases not matched to a gene. This clone was picked up one time.

The TCR was taken from a man in his 60s who had recovered from COVID-19. The sequenced material came from PBMCs or T cells enriched from blood (not recorded which). The rearrangement joins TRBV12-3 or TRBV12-4 to TRBJ2-7, with 8 nucleotides matching TRBD1. The CDR3 nucleotides are TGTGCCAGCACGGGGCAGGGGGCTGACGAGCAGTACTTC. Translated, it gives CASTGQGADEQYF.